This TCR beta chain was identified during a study of blood T cell repertoires in COVID-19. In the study overall: Material from acute and convalescent COVID-19 was sourced from the United States, Italy and Spain. Nucleic acid was either cDNA or gDNA, and it came from T cells, B-cell-depleted T cells, or PBMCs.

In the source study's methods: Reference gene primer amplification in the assay estimated nucleated cell counts. TCRdb keeps only in-frame clones here, not all; method: immunoSEQ multiplex PCR. V and J calls and clone size are copied from that table; D and trimming were computed from the DNA. The repertoire has about 110,000 clones, 88% of them found once; the top ten carry 2% to 3%. The source is a human donor in a cohort sampled during active COVID-19. What was sequenced was peripheral blood.

The CDR3 loop reads CASSFSRAFF. The CDR3 DNA sequence: TGTGCCAGCAGCTTTTCACGGGCTTTCTTT. The chain combines TRBV5-8 with TRBJ1-1; D unclear. From germline, CDR1 is SGHTS and CDR2 YDEGEE. V dropped 2 bases and J dropped 11 bases, with 7 bases sitting between them. The CDR3 has 10 residues.